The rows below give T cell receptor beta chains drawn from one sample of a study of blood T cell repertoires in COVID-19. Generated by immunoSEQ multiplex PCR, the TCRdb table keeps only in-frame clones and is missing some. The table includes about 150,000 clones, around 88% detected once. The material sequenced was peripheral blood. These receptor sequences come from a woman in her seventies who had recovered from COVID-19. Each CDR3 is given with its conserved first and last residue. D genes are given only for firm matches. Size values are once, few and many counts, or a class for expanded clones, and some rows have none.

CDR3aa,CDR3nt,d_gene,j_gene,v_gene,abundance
CASSRGETNEKLFF,TGTGCCAGCAGCCGGGGGGAAACTAATGAAAAACTGTTTTTT,.,TRBJ1-4,TRBV28,.
CASGLVRGADSHPYEQYF,TGTGCTAGTGGTTTGGTACGGGGGGCCGACAGTCATCCCTACGAGCAGTACTTC,.,TRBJ2-7,TRBV12-5,.
CASSYYWGLEEQYF,TGTGCCAGCAGTTACTATTGGGGGCTGGAGGAGCAGTACTTC,.,TRBJ2-7,TRBV6-5,.
CAWSGRGGRTEAFF,TGTGCCTGGAGCGGAAGGGGGGGGCGGACTGAAGCTTTCTTT,.,TRBJ1-1,TRBV30,.
CASSLVFWTSGRSTDTQYF,TGTGCCAGCAGCTTAGTATTTTGGACTAGCGGGAGGAGCACAGATACGCAGTATTTT,TRBD2,TRBJ2-3,TRBV7-2,.
CASSQDLVGLAGGTDNEQFF,TGCGCCAGCAGCCAAGATCTTGTGGGTCTAGCGGGAGGAACTGACAATGAGCAGTTCTTC,TRBD2,TRBJ2-1,TRBV4-1,.
CSVSVAVYGYTF,TGCAGCGTTTCGGTTGCCGTCTATGGCTACACCTTC,.,TRBJ1-2,TRBV29-1,few
CATKRQGNTEAFF,TGTGCCACAAAACGACAGGGGAACACTGAAGCTTTCTTT,TRBD1,TRBJ1-1,TRBV18,.
CASSLQGASYNEQFF,TGTGCCAGCAGTTTACAGGGGGCCTCCTACAATGAGCAGTTCTTC,TRBD1,TRBJ2-1,TRBV28,.
CASSVAGGAGTEAFF,TGTGCCAGCAGCGTAGCGGGGGGCGCGGGGACTGAAGCTTTCTTT,.,TRBJ1-1,TRBV9,.
CASSQERDSSYEQYF,TGTGCCAGCAGCCAAGAGCGGGACAGCTCCTACGAGCAGTACTTC,.,TRBJ2-7,TRBV4-2,.
CAIRDDRGGQPQHF,TGTGCCATCAGGGACGACAGGGGGGGGCAGCCCCAGCATTTT,TRBD1,TRBJ1-5,TRBV10-3,.
CASSPPSGSFQQYF,TGTGCCAGCTCACCACCGAGCGGGAGTTTCCAGCAGTACTTC,TRBD2,TRBJ2-7,TRBV18,few
CASSIGQGNYGYTF,TGTGCCAGTAGTATTGGACAGGGGAACTATGGCTACACCTTC,TRBD1,TRBJ1-2,TRBV19,.
CASSLAAAGPRGYTF,TGTGCCAGCAGCTTAGCGGCGGCAGGGCCTCGGGGCTACACCTTC,.,TRBJ1-2,TRBV7-6,.
CASLKGTGGGEVTEAFF,TGTGCCAGCCTGAAAGGGACAGGGGGCGGGGAGGTCACTGAAGCTTTCTTT,TRBD1,TRBJ1-1,TRBV19,.
CASSQDFGTSGFRTDTQYF,TGCGCCAGCAGCCAAGATTTCGGGACTAGCGGCTTCCGCACAGATACGCAGTATTTT,TRBD2,TRBJ2-3,TRBV4-3,few
CASSQGGVTYNEQFF,TGCGCCAGCAGCCAGGGGGGGGTAACCTACAATGAGCAGTTCTTC,TRBD2,TRBJ2-1,TRBV4-1,once
CSRAPQETQYF,TGCAGTCGAGCGCCCCAAGAGACCCAGTACTTC,.,TRBJ2-5,TRBV20-1,.
CASSPPLVPEAFF,TGTGCCAGCAGCCCTCCCCTTGTTCCCGAAGCTTTCTTT,.,TRBJ1-1,TRBV28,.
CASTFTTDRGQNGYTF,TGCGCCAGCACCTTTACCACCGACAGGGGGCAGAATGGCTACACCTTC,TRBD1,TRBJ1-2,TRBV5-1,once
CASSLRLAGGPVGETQYF,TGTGCCAGCAGCCTCAGACTAGCGGGAGGTCCAGTCGGGGAGACCCAGTACTTC,TRBD2,TRBJ2-5,TRBV14,.
CASSRGGRGTDTQYF,TGTGCCAGCAGTCGGGGGGGGAGGGGCACAGATACGCAGTATTTT,TRBD2,TRBJ2-3,TRBV27,.
CASSLERGREQYF,TGTGCCAGCAGCTTAGAGCGGGGGCGCGAGCAGTACTTC,TRBD2,TRBJ2-7,TRBV7-2,.
CASSIVGRGSVQPQHF,TGTGCCAGTAGTATAGTTGGCAGGGGGTCGGTTCAGCCCCAGCATTTT,TRBD1,TRBJ1-5,TRBV19,.
CASKGTSGPLEQYF,TGTGCCAGCAAAGGGACTAGCGGGCCCCTCGAGCAGTACTTC,TRBD2,TRBJ2-7,TRBV6-5,.
CAISDWQRGDPSYNEQFF,TGTGCCATCAGTGATTGGCAGCGGGGGGACCCCTCCTACAATGAGCAGTTCTTC,TRBD2,TRBJ2-1,TRBV10-3,.
CAWSLGQSYGYTF,TGTGCCTGGAGCCTGGGACAAAGCTATGGCTACACCTTC,.,TRBJ1-2,TRBV30,.
CATSRDRGQGKTNEKLFF,TGTGCCACCAGCAGAGATCGGGGCCAGGGGAAGACAAATGAAAAACTGTTTTTT,.,TRBJ1-4,TRBV15,once
CASSRLAGGLNEQFF,TGTGCCAGCAGCCGACTAGCGGGGGGGTTGAATGAGCAGTTCTTC,TRBD2,TRBJ2-1,TRBV7-6,.
CATSRRTGAETQYF,TGTGCCACCAGCAGGCGGACAGGCGCAGAGACCCAGTACTTC,TRBD1,TRBJ2-5,TRBV15,.